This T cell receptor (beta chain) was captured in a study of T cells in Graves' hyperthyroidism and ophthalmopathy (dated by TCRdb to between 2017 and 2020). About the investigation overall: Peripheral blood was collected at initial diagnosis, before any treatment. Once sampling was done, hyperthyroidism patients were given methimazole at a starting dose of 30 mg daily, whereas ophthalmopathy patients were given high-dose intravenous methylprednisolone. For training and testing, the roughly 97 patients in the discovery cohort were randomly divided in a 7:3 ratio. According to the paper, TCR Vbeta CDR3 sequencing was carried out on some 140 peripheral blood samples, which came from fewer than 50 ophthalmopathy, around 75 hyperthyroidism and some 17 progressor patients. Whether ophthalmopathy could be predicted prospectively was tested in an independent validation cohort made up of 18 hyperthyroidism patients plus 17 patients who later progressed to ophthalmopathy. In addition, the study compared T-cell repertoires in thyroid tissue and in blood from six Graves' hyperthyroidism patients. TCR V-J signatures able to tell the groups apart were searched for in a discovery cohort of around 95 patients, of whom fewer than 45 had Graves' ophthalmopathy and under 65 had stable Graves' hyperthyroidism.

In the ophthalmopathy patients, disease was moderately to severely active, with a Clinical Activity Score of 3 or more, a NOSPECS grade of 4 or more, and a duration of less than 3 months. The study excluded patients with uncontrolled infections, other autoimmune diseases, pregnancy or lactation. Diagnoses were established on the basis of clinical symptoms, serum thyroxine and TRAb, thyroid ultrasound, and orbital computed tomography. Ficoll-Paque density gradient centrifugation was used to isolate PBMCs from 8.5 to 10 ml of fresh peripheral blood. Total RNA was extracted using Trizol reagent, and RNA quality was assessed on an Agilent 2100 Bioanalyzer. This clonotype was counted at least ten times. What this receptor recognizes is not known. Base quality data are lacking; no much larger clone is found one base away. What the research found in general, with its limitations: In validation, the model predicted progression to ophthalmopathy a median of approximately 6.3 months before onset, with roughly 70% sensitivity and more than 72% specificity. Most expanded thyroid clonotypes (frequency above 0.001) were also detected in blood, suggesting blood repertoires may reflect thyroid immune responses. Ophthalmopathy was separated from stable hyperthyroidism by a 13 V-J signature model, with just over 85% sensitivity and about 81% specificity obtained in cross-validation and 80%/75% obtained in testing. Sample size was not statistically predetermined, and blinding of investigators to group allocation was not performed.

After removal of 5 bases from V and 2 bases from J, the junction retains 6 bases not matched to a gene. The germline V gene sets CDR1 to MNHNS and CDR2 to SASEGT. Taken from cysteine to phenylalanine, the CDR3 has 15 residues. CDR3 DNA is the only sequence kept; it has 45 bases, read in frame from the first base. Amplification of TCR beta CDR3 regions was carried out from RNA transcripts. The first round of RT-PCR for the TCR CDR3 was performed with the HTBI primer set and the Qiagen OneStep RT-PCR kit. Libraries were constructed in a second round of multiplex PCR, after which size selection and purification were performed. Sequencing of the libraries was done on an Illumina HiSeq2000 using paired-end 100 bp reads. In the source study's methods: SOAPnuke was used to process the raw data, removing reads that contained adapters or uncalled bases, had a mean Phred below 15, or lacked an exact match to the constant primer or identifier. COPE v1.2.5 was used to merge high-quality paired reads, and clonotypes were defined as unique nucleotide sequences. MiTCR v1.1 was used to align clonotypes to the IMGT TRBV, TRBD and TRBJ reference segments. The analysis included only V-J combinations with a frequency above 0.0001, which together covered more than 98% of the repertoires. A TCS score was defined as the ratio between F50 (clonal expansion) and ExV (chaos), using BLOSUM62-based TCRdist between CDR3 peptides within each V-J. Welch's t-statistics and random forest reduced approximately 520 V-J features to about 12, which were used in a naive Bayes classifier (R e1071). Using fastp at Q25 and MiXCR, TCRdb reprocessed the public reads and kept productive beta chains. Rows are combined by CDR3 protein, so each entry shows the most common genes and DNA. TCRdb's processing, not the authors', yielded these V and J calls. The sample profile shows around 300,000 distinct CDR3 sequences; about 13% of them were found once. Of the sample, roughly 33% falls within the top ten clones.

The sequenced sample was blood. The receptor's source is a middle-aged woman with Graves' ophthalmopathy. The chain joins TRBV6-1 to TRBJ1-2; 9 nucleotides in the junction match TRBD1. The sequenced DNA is TGTGCCAGCAGTTCCCTGGACAGGGGAAACTATGGCTACACCTTC. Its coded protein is CASSSLDRGNYGYTF.